These 17 T cell receptor beta chains were all obtained from the same sample, sequenced in a study of blood T cell repertoires in COVID-19 (dated by TCRdb to the early 2020s). The receptor library was made with the immunoSEQ multiplex PCR assay. What TCRdb holds here is the immuneACCESS table cut down to in-frame rearrangements. Part of the clones is not present; checked against another copy, under half of the missing clones reflect an unresolved V gene, and the others are unexplained. This sample gives 180,000 or so clones in total; about nine tenths of them show up just once. The ten largest make up 1.6% of the sample. The sequenced sample consisted of peripheral blood. The receptors derive from a woman between 45 and 60 years old with acute or convalescent COVID-19.

This clone has only one observation. The V call is TRBV12-3 or TRBV12-4, the J call TRBJ2-3, with 8 bases identical to TRBD2. The CDR3 runs 13 residues. Here the CDR3 reads CASRGGFGDTQYF. DNA for the CDR3: TGTGCTAGTCGGGGGGGGTTTGGAGATACGCAGTATTTT.

The chain couples TRBV11-2 to TRBJ1-1, with unresolved D. Germline CDR1 reads SGHAT; CDR2 reads FQNNGV. The CDR3 loop spans 13 amino acids. Trimming took 8 bases from V and 1 from J, leaving 11 bases between them. The CDR3 DNA is TGTGCCAGCTCTGCGCGGTCGAACACTGAAGCTTTCTTT. As protein: CASSARSNTEAFF.

The V call is TRBV12-5, the J call TRBJ2-5; D not resolved. The germline V gene has CDR1 LGHNT and CDR2 FRNRAP. The CDR3 runs to 12 residues. V was trimmed by 2 bases and J by 14 bases, leaving 15 bases between them. The CDR3 DNA follows: TGTGCTAGTGGTTTGAATCTGGGCCCGCATTACTTC. Its protein product is CASGLNLGPHYF. Filled out from reference TRBV12-5 and TRBJ2-5, the complete variable domain reads DARVTQTPRHKVTEMGQEVTMRCQPILGHNTVFWYRQTMMQGLELLAYFRNRAPLDDSGMPKDRFSAEMPDATLATLKIQPSEPRDSAVYFCASGLNLGPHYFGPGTRLLVL.

This rearrangement joins TRBV5-5 to TRBJ2-3, with 8 positions matching TRBD2. This CDR3 comprises 15 residues. V lost 0 bases to trimming and J lost 1 base; unmatched junction nucleotides: 1. The germline V gene has CDR1 SGHKS and CDR2 YYEKEE (reference sequence). The CDR3 nucleotides are TGTGCCAGCAGCTTGGGTAGCGGGGGCACAGATACGCAGTATTTT. Translation: CASSLGSGGTDTQYF.

The chain recombines TRBV3-1 (or the pseudogene TRBV3-2) with TRBJ2-1; D possibly corresponds to TRBD2 (5 bases). The CDR3 extends over 13 amino acids. Trimming pared 1 base from V and 8 bases from J, leaving 9 bases between. Germline CDR1 LGHDT, CDR2 YNNKEL (reference sequence). The CDR3 nucleotides read TGTGCCAGCAGCCAAGGAGAGGGAGATGAGCAGTTCTTC. Amino acids: CASSQGEGDEQFF.

This clone appeared a single time. The gene calls are TRBV6-5 and TRBJ2-7, with TRBD2 matching over 9 bases. Germline lookup yields CDR1 MNHEY and CDR2 SVGAGI. J was trimmed by 2 bases and V by 0 bases; bases with no gene match: 2. The CDR3 has 15 residues. The CDR3 is CASSYSVAGAYEQYF. DNA for the CDR3: TGTGCCAGCAGTTACTCCGTAGCGGGGGCCTACGAGCAGTACTTC.

The genes are TRBV12-3 or TRBV12-4 and TRBJ1-2; unclear D gene. The germline V and J ends were trimmed by 5 bases and 7 bases, with 11 bases remaining between them. The CDR3 runs to 12 residues. CDR3: CASSLKGGGYTF. The CDR3 DNA reads as TGTGCCAGCAGTCTCAAGGGAGGTGGCTACACCTTC.

The V and J genes are TRBV5-1 and TRBJ2-3, with unresolved D. This CDR3 has 16 amino acids. Trimming removed 0 bases from V and 0 bases from J, with 11 bases in between. Germline V gene sequence: CDR1 SGHRS, CDR2 YFSETQ. CDR3 protein: CASSLGGYTSTDTQYF. CDR3 DNA sequence: TGCGCCAGCAGCTTGGGCGGCTACACTAGCACAGATACGCAGTATTTT.

This sequence joins TRBV5-1 and TRBJ2-7, with D perhaps TRBD1 (5 bases). Germline CDR1 and CDR2: SGHRS and YFSETQ. V was shortened by 2 bases and J by 3 bases, with 12 bases between the two germline ends. The CDR3 spans 14 residues. The CDR3 nucleotides are TGCGCCAGCAGCTTTGGGGCCCTGGGCTACGAGCAGTACTTC. Protein product: CASSFGALGYEQYF.

The J gene is TRBJ2-7, the V gene TRBV5-4, with D maybe TRBD2 (5 bases). This CDR3 is 16 amino acids long. V was clipped by 1 base and J by 0 bases, with 14 bases between them. Germline V gene sequence: CDR1 SGHNT, CDR2 YYREEE (reference sequence). CDR3 in DNA: TGTGCCAGCAGCTTGCCCGGAAGAGGGAGCTCCTACGAGCAGTACTTC. Residues: CASSLPGRGSSYEQYF. Combining the CDR3 with reference TRBV5-4 and TRBJ2-7 gives the whole variable domain ETGVTQSPTHLIKTRGQQVTLRCSSQSGHNTVSWYQQALGQGPQFIFQYYREEENGRGNFPPRFSGLQFPNYSSELNVNALELDDSALYLCASSLPGRGSSYEQYFGPGTRLTVT.

The chain recombines TRBV6-5 with TRBJ2-2; 7 bases line up with TRBD1. The trim removed 2 bases at V and 3 bases at J, leaving 3 bases unmatched. The CDR3 length is 15 residues. Germline V CDR1 and CDR2: MNHEY, SVGAGI. The CDR3 region is CASSYGQGDTGELFF. CDR3 nucleotide sequence: TGTGCCAGCAGTTACGGTCAGGGGGACACCGGGGAGCTGTTTTTT.

The rearrangement joins TRBV5-1 to TRBJ2-2, with D perhaps matching TRBD1 (5 bases). Germline loops: CDR1 SGHRS, CDR2 YFSETQ. The CDR3 is 15 residues long. V was cut by 0 bases and J by 0 bases, with 6 bases left in between. This chain's CDR3 is CASSLEGPNTGELFF. The CDR3 coding sequence is TGCGCCAGCAGCTTGGAGGGGCCGAACACCGGGGAGCTGTTTTTT.

The J gene is TRBJ2-7, the V gene TRBV9, with 8 bases matching TRBD1. This CDR3 comprises 15 residues. Germline trimming cut 3 bases from V and 2 bases from J; bases unmatched to any gene: 7. Germline V gene sequence: CDR1 SGDLS, CDR2 YYNGEE. DNA for the CDR3: TGTGCCAGCAGCGAGGACGGACAGGGAACCTACGAGCAGTACTTC. Amino acids: CASSEDGQGTYEQYF. Drawing the rest from reference TRBV9 and TRBJ2-7, the complete variable domain is DSGVTQTPKHLITATGQRVTLRCSPRSGDLSVYWYQQSLDQGLQFLIQYYNGEERAKGNILERFSAQQFPDLHSELNLSSLELGDSALYFCASSEDGQGTYEQYFGPGTRLTVT.

This clone was observed a single time. The genes are TRBV14 and TRBJ2-1, with a possible D match to TRBD2 (5 bases). Germline V gene sequence: CDR1 SGHDN, CDR2 FVKESK. V was cut by 0 bases and J by 9 bases, with 12 bases left in between. The CDR3 is 14 residues long. The CDR3: CASSQERRGSEQFF. For the CDR3, the DNA is TGTGCCAGCAGCCAAGAAAGAAGAGGGAGTGAGCAGTTCTTC.

This clone was seen only once. The rearrangement uses TRBV27 and TRBJ2-1; TRBD1 agrees at 7 bases. The CDR3 runs 14 residues. Trimming removed 7 bases from V and 0 bases from J; junction bases left unmatched: 3. Germline loops: CDR1 MNHEY, CDR2 SMNVEV (reference sequence). The CDR3 reads CASTGQPSYNEQFF. The CDR3 nucleotides are TGTGCCAGCACGGGACAGCCCTCCTACAATGAGCAGTTCTTC.

The gene calls are TRBV5-1 and TRBJ2-7, with TRBD2 identical over 7 bases. The germline CDR1 and CDR2 sequences are SGHRS and YFSETQ. The junction had 4 bases not matched to a gene; V was cut back by 2 bases and J by 2 bases. CDR3 length equals 14 residues. The CDR3 loop reads CASSFLAETYEQYF. The CDR3 nucleotides are TGCGCCAGCAGCTTTCTAGCGGAGACCTACGAGCAGTACTTC. Together with reference TRBV5-1 and TRBJ2-7, the CDR3 gives the full variable domain: KAGVTQTPRYLIKTRGQQVTLSCSPISGHRSVSWYQQTPGQGLQFLFEYFSETQRNKGNFPGRFSGRQFSNSRSEMNVSTLELGDSALYLCASSFLAETYEQYFGPGTRLTVT.

V usage is TRBV7-9 and J usage is TRBJ2-1; 15 bases are a match to TRBD2. The CDR3 runs 16 residues. Germline CDR1 SEHNR, CDR2 FQNEAQ (reference sequence). Germline trimming cut 4 bases from V and 8 bases from J; bases unmatched to any gene: 6. The CDR3 reads CASSSLGLAGGDEQFF. The DNA of the CDR3 is TGTGCCAGCAGCTCTCTTGGACTAGCGGGAGGGGATGAGCAGTTCTTC.